These T cell receptor beta chains were read from a single sample in a study of blood T cell repertoires in COVID-19. Assay used: immunoSEQ multiplex PCR; TCRdb lists only in-frame clones, some missing. The sample has fewer than 250,000 clones; 86% are singletons. The material sequenced was peripheral blood. The receptor set was obtained from a woman at least 80 years old with COVID-19, enrolled during active disease. Each CDR3 is given with its conserved first and last residue. The D gene is left open where the match is weak. Size is omitted from some rows. Given values are once, few, many or a class for expanded clones.

TRBD2,TRBV2,TRBJ2-7,NA,TGTGCCACCAGGGACTATGATTACGAGCAGTACTTC,CATRDYDYEQYF
TRBD1,TRBV7-9,TRBJ1-1,NA,TGTGCCAGCAGCTTAGCGGGACAGGGGGCGTGGGTTACTGAAGCTTTCTTT,CASSLAGQGAWVTEAFF
NA,TRBV9,TRBJ1-5,NA,TGTGCCAGCAGCCTTTCGGGTGACAATCAGCCCCAGCATTTT,CASSLSGDNQPQHF
NA,TRBV5-6,TRBJ2-2,NA,TGTGCCAGCAGCTTGGCCGGCGGGGTCCTCACCGGGGAGCTGTTTTTT,CASSLAGGVLTGELFF
TRBD1,TRBV10-3,TRBJ2-7,NA,TGTGCCATCAGTGAGTTGGGACAGGGACTCTACGAGCAGTACTTC,CAISELGQGLYEQYF
NA,TRBV30,TRBJ2-5,NA,TGTGCCTGGAGTGGAGAGGCGTTGACCAAGACCCAGTACTTC,CAWSGEALTKTQYF
TRBD1,TRBV18,TRBJ1-1,NA,TGTGCCAGCTCACCACCGTTTCAGGGGGGAGCTTTCTTT,CASSPPFQGGAFF
NA,TRBV7-2,TRBJ2-7,NA,TGTGCCAGCAGCTTAGCAATAGGGGCCTACGAGCAGTACTTC,CASSLAIGAYEQYF
NA,TRBV18,TRBJ2-1,NA,TGTGCCAGCTCAACAACCAGGGAGGGGGAATGGGAGTTCTTC,CASSTTREGEWEFF
NA,TRBV28,TRBJ2-1,NA,TGTGCCAGCAGTGGCTTCGCGGACAGCTCCTACAATGAGCAGTTCTTC,CASSGFADSSYNEQFF
NA,TRBV3-1/TRBV3-2,TRBJ2-3,NA,TGTGCCAGCAGCCTCGGGACTGCTCACGGCACAGATACGCAGTATTTT,CASSLGTAHGTDTQYF
TRBD2,TRBV3-1/TRBV3-2,TRBJ2-1,few,TGTGCCAGCAGTCGAGGGACTAGCGGAAACAATGAGCAGTTCTTC,CASSRGTSGNNEQFF
TRBD2,TRBV30,TRBJ2-2,NA,TGTGCCTGGACTAGCGGGGGAGCCGGGGAGCTGTTTTTT,CAWTSGGAGELFF
NA,TRBV4-3,TRBJ2-5,NA,TGCGCCAGCAGCCAAGATAAGGAGGTCCAGTACTTC,CASSQDKEVQYF
TRBD2,TRBV5-4,TRBJ2-7,NA,TGTGCCAGCAGCCTGACTAGCGGGGGGGCCTCCTACGAGCAGTACTTC,CASSLTSGGASYEQYF
TRBD1,TRBV28,TRBJ1-4,NA,TGTGCCAGCAGCACGCTGTTGACAGGGACTGAAACTAATGAAAAACTGTTTTTT,CASSTLLTGTETNEKLFF
NA,TRBV23-1,TRBJ1-2,NA,TGCGCCAGCAGTCATAGGATTTCGACCGCGGCGTACGGTGGCTACACCTTC,CASSHRISTAAYGGYTF
TRBD1,TRBV5-4,TRBJ1-6,NA,TGTGCCAGCAGCTCCCGGGACAGGGTATCCTCACCCCTCCACTTT,CASSSRDRVSSPLHF
NA,TRBV7-6,TRBJ1-2,NA,TGTGCCAGCAGCTTAAGACAAGAGGGGGTGGGGCGCGGAGACGGCTACACCTTC,CASSLRQEGVGRGDGYTF
NA,TRBV23-1,TRBJ2-3,NA,TGCGCCAGCAGTCCCGGCGGTAGCACAGATACGCAGTATTTT,CASSPGGSTDTQYF
NA,TRBV28,TRBJ1-2,NA,TGTGCCACGACACTTAACTATGGCTACACCTTC,CATTLNYGYTF
TRBD1,TRBV7-2,TRBJ1-5,NA,TGTGCCAGCAGCCCGCGTTACAGGGGGCGTAGACAGCCCCAGCATTTT,CASSPRYRGRRQPQHF
NA,TRBV5-1,TRBJ2-1,NA,TGCGCCAGCAGCTTGGGTGGTGAGGGCAATGAGCAGTTCTTC,CASSLGGEGNEQFF
NA,TRBV30,TRBJ2-3,NA,TGTGCCTGGGGACTTAACACAGATACGCAGTATTTT,CAWGLNTDTQYF
NA,TRBV4-1,TRBJ2-5,NA,TGCGCCAGCAGCCTCCTTGACCGAGACACAACTCAGTACTTC,CASSLLDRDTTQYF
TRBD2,TRBV18,TRBJ2-5,NA,TGTGCCAGCTCCGACCGGGGAGCGGGGGACCAAGAGACCCAGTACTTC,CASSDRGAGDQETQYF
TRBD2,TRBV11-3,TRBJ2-2,NA,TGTGCCAGCAGCTCCGGACTAGGAAGCACCGGGGAGCTGTTTTTT,CASSSGLGSTGELFF
TRBD1,TRBV3-1/TRBV3-2,TRBJ1-1,NA,TGTGCCAGCAGCTCCAGCGGACAGGGCTGGGGTGAAGCTTTCTTT,CASSSSGQGWGEAFF
NA,TRBV25-1,TRBJ1-1,NA,TGTGCCAGCAGTACCGCAGGGCGGACTGAAGCTTTCTTT,CASSTAGRTEAFF
TRBD1,TRBV16,TRBJ1-1,NA,TGTGCCAGCAGCCAATCAAGGACAGGGAACACTGAAGCTTTCTTT,CASSQSRTGNTEAFF
TRBD1,TRBV10-3,TRBJ1-5,NA,TGTGCCATCAGTGCCGAGACCCCAGGGGGCGGTCAGCCCCAGCATTTT,CAISAETPGGGQPQHF
NA,TRBV5-1,TRBJ2-6,NA,TGCGCCAGCAGCCTCCGGGATCCCTCTGGGGCCAACGTCCTGACTTTC,CASSLRDPSGANVLTF
TRBD2,TRBV3-1/TRBV3-2,TRBJ2-2,NA,TGTGCCAGCAGCGAGCGGGGGGGCGTCGGGGAGCTGTTTTTT,CASSERGGVGELFF
TRBD2,TRBV6-4,TRBJ2-1,NA,TGTGCCAGCAGTGATGCGGTAGCGGGGAAGCAGTTCTTC,CASSDAVAGKQFF
NA,TRBV5-4,TRBJ1-3,few,TGTGCCAGCAGCTGGGGGGGTGGAAACACCATATATTTT,CASSWGGGNTIYF
TRBD1,TRBV28,TRBJ2-2,NA,TGTGCCAGCAGCGAACCACCGGGACAGGGGTACACCGGGGAGCTGTTTTTT,CASSEPPGQGYTGELFF
NA,TRBV6-5,TRBJ1-6,once,TGTGCCAGCAGAGGGGCCTCCTATAATTCACCCCTCCACTTT,CASRGASYNSPLHF
TRBD2,TRBV19,TRBJ2-1,many,TGTGCCAGTAGTATAGTGACGGGACTAGCTTACAATGAGCAGTTCTTC,CASSIVTGLAYNEQFF
TRBD1,TRBV2,TRBJ1-6,NA,TGTGCCAGCAGTGTAGGGACAGGGGGGTCACCCCTCCACTTT,CASSVGTGGSPLHF
NA,TRBV7-2,TRBJ1-2,few,TGTGCCAGCAGCCGAGGCGGCTATGGCTACACCTTC,CASSRGGYGYTF
TRBD1,TRBV6-5,TRBJ1-6,NA,TGTGCCAGCAGGCTCGGGACAGGGTTTTCACCCCTCCACTTT,CASRLGTGFSPLHF
TRBD1,TRBV6-1,TRBJ2-7,once,TGTGCCAGCAGTGCTAGGGGGCAAGTAAGAACCTACGAGCAGTACTTC,CASSARGQVRTYEQYF
TRBD2,TRBV2,TRBJ2-7,many,TGTGCCAGCAGTGAATTTGCTAGCGGGGGGGCCTACGAGCAGTACTTC,CASSEFASGGAYEQYF
NA,TRBV6-1,TRBJ2-1,NA,TGTGCCAGCAGTGAACAGGCAATGCCCAATGAGCAGTTCTTC,CASSEQAMPNEQFF
NA,TRBV30,TRBJ1-5,NA,TGTGCCTGGAGTGTACAATCGTCAGGGTCTCAGCCCCAGCATTTT,CAWSVQSSGSQPQHF